Described below is a single T cell receptor beta chain sequence and its context. Antigen unknown. The read terminates 3 residues before the CDR3 end, so the remaining end is supplied by the germline J gene. This specimen comes from a study of Tregs in tolerant kidney transplant recipients. Study-wide findings and caveats: Validation in larger populations is needed because few patients were studied. Biological reproducibility was not directly addressed in this study.

Germline V gene data show CDR1 as SNHLY and CDR2 as FYNNEI. The length of the CDR3 is 11 residues. Measured with immunoSEQ multiplex PCR; TCRdb has only the in-frame clones, and not every one. Its table lists tens of thousands of clones. The clonotype was recovered from a human donor who received a combined kidney and bone marrow transplant. V usage is TRBV2 and J usage is TRBJ1-1; maybe TRBD1 (6 bases). The material was CD4+ T cells from blood, obtained before the transplant. The CDR3 spells CASSAGHLAFF. The DNA read from the CDR3 is TGTGCCAGCAGTGCGGGACATTTG.